Following are 14 T cell receptor beta chains from one sample sequenced in a study of shared clonotypes between healthy human individuals. The method was immunoSEQ multiplex PCR; TCRdb's version includes in-frame clones alone and lacks a portion of them. The sample includes 2 million to 2.5 million clones, 90% to 95% of them seen just once. Material for sequencing was naive CD4+ T cells from PBMCs. As to subset: CD45RA+ positively selected. Source of these receptors: a young man in good health. Some clones in this sample may be carry-over from other donors' samples.

The chain links TRBV4-2 to TRBJ2-6; 7 bases align to TRBD1. The length of the CDR3 is 19 residues. With V trimmed by 2 bases and J by 0 bases, 10 bases remained unmatched. CDR1 is LGHNA, CDR2 YNFKEQ, per germline. This CDR3 is CASSQTLNRGTSGANVLTF. CDR3 sequence (DNA): TGTGCCAGCAGCCAAACCCTAAACAGGGGAACCTCTGGGGCCAACGTCCTGACTTTC.

The chain recombines TRBV4-2 with TRBJ2-3, with TRBD1 identical over 8 bases. Looked up from germline, CDR1 is LGHNA and CDR2 is YNFKEQ. The junction had 5 bases not matched to a gene; V was cut back by 2 bases and J by 4 bases. The CDR3 covers 15 residues. CDR3 nucleotides: TGTGCCAGCAGCCAAACAGGGGGAACCTCAGATACGCAGTATTTT. Protein: CASSQTGGTSDTQYF.

As to this clone: The sample carries other DNA sequences with the same CDR3. The CDR3 is CASSPRTGGGYGYTF. DNA for the CDR3: TGTGCCAGCAGTCCTCGGACAGGGGGCGGCTATGGCTACACCTTC. The rearrangement links TRBV6-1 to TRBJ1-2; 11 bases fit TRBD1. This CDR3 spans 15 amino acids. V was pared by 5 bases and J by 4 bases, with 6 bases of the junction left unmatched. The germline CDR1 and CDR2 sequences are MNHNS and SASEGT.

To note about this clone: The sample has other DNA sequences that encode this CDR3 too. The chain couples TRBV6-6 to TRBJ2-7; D ambiguous. The germline V and J ends were trimmed by 2 bases and 1 base, with 6 bases remaining between them. CDR1 is MNHNY, CDR2 SVGAGI, per germline (reference sequence). CDR3 length: 13 residues. The CDR3 reads CASSYRGSYEQYF. In DNA, the CDR3 is TGTGCCAGCAGTTACAGAGGTTCCTACGAGCAGTACTTC.

This clone occurred once. The chain links TRBV5-1 to TRBJ2-5; 9 bases line up with TRBD1. This CDR3 spans 15 amino acids. CDR1 is SGHRS, CDR2 YFSETQ, per germline. Trimming at V came to 3 bases and at J to 4 bases, leaving 7 bases not matched to a gene. The CDR3 is CASSSPGQGGETQYF. The CDR3 DNA is TGCGCCAGCAGCTCACCGGGACAGGGAGGAGAGACCCAGTACTTC.

Remarks on this clone: The sample has other DNA sequences that encode this CDR3 too. The chain carries TRBV18 and TRBJ1-2, with a tentative D call TRBD1 (5 bases). Trimming stripped 3 bases from V and 1 base from J, with 9 bases between. Germline V gives CDR1 KGHSH, CDR2 LQKENI. The CDR3 has 14 amino acids. CDR3 bases: TGTGCCAGCTCACCCCTAGGGGATAACTATGGCTACACCTTC. As protein: CASSPLGDNYGYTF.

In regard to this clone: This CDR3 is also generated by other DNA sequences in the sample. The CDR3 coding sequence is TGTGCCAGCTCACCTGGACAGACCAATCAGCCCCAGCATTTT. This codes for CASSPGQTNQPQHF. The gene calls are TRBV18 and TRBJ1-5, with a tentative D call TRBD1 (6 bases). CDR1 is KGHSH, CDR2 LQKENI, per germline. Trimming took 3 bases from V and 3 from J, leaving 9 bases between them. The CDR3 has 14 residues.

CDR3 DNA: TGTGCCAGCAGCTCGAAACCGTCAGGGGCGAGGTTCGAGGCCTATGGCTACACCTTC. The encoded protein is CASSSKPSGARFEAYGYTF. J is TRBJ1-2 and V is TRBV11-2; possible D gene TRBD1, 6 bases. V dropped 4 bases and J dropped 4 bases, with 28 bases sitting between them. This CDR3 is built from 19 residues. Germline V gene data show CDR1 as SGHAT and CDR2 as FQNNGV.

This chain links TRBV20-1 with TRBJ2-7, with D unresolved. This CDR3 contains 11 residues. CDR1 is DFQATT, CDR2 SNEGSKA, per germline (reference sequence). This CDR3 reads CSRGGRNEQYF. CDR3 nucleotide sequence: TGCAGCCGAGGTGGACGCAACGAGCAGTACTTC.

The V gene is TRBV6-1, the J gene TRBJ2-7, with D possibly matching TRBD1 (6 bases). In germline, CDR1 is MNHNS, CDR2 SASEGT. The CDR3 is 12 amino acids. V lost 6 bases, J lost 3 bases, and 9 bases lay in between. CDR3 nucleotides: TGTGCCAGCAGGCTCAGGGGCTACGAGCAGTACTTC. Protein: CASRLRGYEQYF.

The V gene is TRBV6-1, the J gene TRBJ1-4; 9 nucleotides line up with TRBD1. The CDR3 runs 15 residues. Germline V gene data show CDR1 as MNHNS and CDR2 as SASEGT. The trim removed 4 bases at V and 8 bases at J, leaving 8 bases unmatched. CDR3 region: CASSGRTGVGEKLFF. The CDR3 DNA is TGTGCCAGCAGTGGCCGGACAGGGGTTGGAGAAAAACTGTTTTTT.

The rearrangement joins TRBV7-8 to TRBJ1-5; maybe TRBD1 (6 bases). This CDR3 has 14 amino acids. Looked up from germline, CDR1 is SGHVS and CDR2 is FQNEAQ. Deletions cut 7 bases from V and 2 bases from J, with 12 bases between. This chain's CDR3 is CASTRDRRNQPQHF. Here the CDR3 DNA reads TGTGCCAGCACCCGAGACAGGCGCAATCAGCCCCAGCATTTT.

The J gene is TRBJ2-7, the V gene TRBV25-1; possibly TRBD1 or TRBD2 for D (5 bases each). V lost 4 bases, J lost 0 bases, and 13 bases lay in between. In germline, CDR1 is MGHDK, CDR2 SYGVNS. CDR3 size: 15 residues. The CDR3 DNA follows: TGTGCCAGCAGTGTTCCGGGGCCCAGCTCCTACGAGCAGTACTTC. Its translation is CASSVPGPSSYEQYF.

This sequence joins TRBV28 and TRBJ2-7; 10 bases align to TRBD1. The germline V gene has CDR1 MDHEN and CDR2 SYDVKM. Trimming at V came to 5 bases and at J to 5 bases, leaving 9 bases not matched to a gene. The CDR3 runs to 15 residues. CDR3 coding DNA: TGTGCCAGCAGTCCCTCGCGTGGGACAGGGGACGAGCAGTACTTC. It is translated as CASSPSRGTGDEQYF.